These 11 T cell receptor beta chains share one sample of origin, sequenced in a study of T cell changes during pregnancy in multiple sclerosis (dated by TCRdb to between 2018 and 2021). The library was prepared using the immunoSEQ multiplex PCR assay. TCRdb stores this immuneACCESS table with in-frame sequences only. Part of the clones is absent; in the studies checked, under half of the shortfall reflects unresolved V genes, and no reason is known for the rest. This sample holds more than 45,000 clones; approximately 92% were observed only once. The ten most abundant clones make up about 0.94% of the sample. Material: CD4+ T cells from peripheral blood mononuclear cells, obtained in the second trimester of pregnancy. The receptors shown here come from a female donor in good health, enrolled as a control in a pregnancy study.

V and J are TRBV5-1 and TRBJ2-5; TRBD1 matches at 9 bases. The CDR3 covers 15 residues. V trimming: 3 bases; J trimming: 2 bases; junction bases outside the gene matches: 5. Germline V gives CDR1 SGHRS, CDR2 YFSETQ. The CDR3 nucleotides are TGCGCCAGCAGCTGGACAGGGGATATTCAAGAGACCCAGTACTTC. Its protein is CASSWTGDIQETQYF.

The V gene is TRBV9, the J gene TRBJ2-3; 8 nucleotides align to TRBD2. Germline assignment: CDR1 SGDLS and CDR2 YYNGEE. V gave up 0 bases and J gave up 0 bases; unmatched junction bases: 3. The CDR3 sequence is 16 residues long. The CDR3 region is CASSVGQRGSTDTQYF. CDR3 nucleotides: TGTGCCAGCAGCGTAGGGCAGCGGGGGAGCACAGATACGCAGTATTTT.

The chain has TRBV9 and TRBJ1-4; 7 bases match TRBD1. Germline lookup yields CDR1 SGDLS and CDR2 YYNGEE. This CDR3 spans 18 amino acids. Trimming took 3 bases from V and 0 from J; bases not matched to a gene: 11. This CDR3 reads CASSATNRDRTTNEKLFF. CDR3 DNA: TGTGCCAGCAGCGCCACCAATAGGGACAGAACAACTAATGAAAAACTGTTTTTT. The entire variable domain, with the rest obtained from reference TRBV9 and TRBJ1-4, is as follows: DSGVTQTPKHLITATGQRVTLRCSPRSGDLSVYWYQQSLDQGLQFLIQYYNGEERAKGNILERFSAQQFPDLHSELNLSSLELGDSALYFCASSATNRDRTTNEKLFFGSGTQLSVL.

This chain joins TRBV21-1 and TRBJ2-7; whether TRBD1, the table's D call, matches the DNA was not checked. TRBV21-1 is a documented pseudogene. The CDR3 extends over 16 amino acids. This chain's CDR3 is CASSKGIGRGRDEQYF. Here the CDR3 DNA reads TGTGCCAGCAGCAAAGGAATCGGCAGGGGAAGGGACGAGCAGTACTTC.

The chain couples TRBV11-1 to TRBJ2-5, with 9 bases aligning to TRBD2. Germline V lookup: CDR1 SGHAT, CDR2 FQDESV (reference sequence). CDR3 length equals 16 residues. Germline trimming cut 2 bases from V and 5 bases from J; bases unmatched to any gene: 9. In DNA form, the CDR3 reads TGTGCCAGCAGCTTAACTAGCGGGTCCTCTTGGGAGACCCAGTACTTC. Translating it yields CASSLTSGSSWETQYF.

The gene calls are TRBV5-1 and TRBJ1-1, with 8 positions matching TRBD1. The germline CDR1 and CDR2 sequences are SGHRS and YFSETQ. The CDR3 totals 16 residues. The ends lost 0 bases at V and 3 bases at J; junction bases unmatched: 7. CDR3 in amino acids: CASSLEGQALHTEAFF. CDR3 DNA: TGCGCCAGCAGCTTGGAGGGACAGGCCTTACACACTGAAGCTTTCTTT. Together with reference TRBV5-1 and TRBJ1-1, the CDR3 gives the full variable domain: KAGVTQTPRYLIKTRGQQVTLSCSPISGHRSVSWYQQTPGQGLQFLFEYFSETQRNKGNFPGRFSGRQFSNSRSEMNVSTLELGDSALYLCASSLEGQALHTEAFFGQGTRLTVV.

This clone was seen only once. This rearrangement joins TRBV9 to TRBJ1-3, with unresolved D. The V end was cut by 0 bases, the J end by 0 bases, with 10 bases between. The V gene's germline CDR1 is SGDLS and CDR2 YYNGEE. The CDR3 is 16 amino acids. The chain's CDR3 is CASSVEAGVSGNTIYF. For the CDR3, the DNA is TGTGCCAGCAGCGTAGAGGCGGGAGTCTCTGGAAACACCATATATTTT.

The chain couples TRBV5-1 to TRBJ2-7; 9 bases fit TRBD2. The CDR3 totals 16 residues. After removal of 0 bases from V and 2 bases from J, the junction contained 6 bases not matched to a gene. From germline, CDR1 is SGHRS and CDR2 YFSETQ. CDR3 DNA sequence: TGCGCCAGCAGCTTGGCCGCGGCGGGAGGGCCCTACGAGCAGTACTTC. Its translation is CASSLAAAGGPYEQYF.

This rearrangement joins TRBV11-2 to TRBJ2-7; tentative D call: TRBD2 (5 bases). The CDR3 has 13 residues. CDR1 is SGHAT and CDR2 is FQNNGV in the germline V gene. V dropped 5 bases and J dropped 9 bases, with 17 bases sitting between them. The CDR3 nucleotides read TGTGCCAGCAGCCCGGGCTCGGGGAAGAGGCAGTACTTC. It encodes CASSPGSGKRQYF.

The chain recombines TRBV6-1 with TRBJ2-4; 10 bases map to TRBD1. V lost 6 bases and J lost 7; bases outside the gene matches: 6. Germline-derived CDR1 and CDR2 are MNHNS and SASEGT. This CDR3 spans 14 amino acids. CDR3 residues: CASSGTGDRNIQYF. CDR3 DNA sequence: TGTGCCAGCAGCGGGACAGGGGATAGGAACATTCAGTACTTC.

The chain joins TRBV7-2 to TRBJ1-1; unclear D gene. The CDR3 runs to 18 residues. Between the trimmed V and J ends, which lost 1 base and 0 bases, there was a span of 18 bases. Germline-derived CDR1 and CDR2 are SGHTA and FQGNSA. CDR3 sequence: CASSLVLRRGRVNTEAFF. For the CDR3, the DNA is TGTGCCAGCAGCTTAGTCCTTCGCCGGGGTCGGGTGAACACTGAAGCTTTCTTT.